The T cell receptor (beta chain) under discussion was sequenced for a study of blood T cell repertoires in COVID-19. Study context: COVID-19 samples collected from the United States, Italy and Spain covered acute and convalescent phases. T cells, B-cell-depleted T cells, or PBMCs provided the cDNA or gDNA that served as material.

There are 16 residues in the CDR3. CDR1 SGHRS and CDR2 YFSETQ come from the germline V gene. V shed 5 bases, J shed 4 bases, and the junction held 11 bases outside the gene matches. Authors' data handling: Cell counts per sample came from amplifying reference gene primers. The method was immunoSEQ multiplex PCR; TCRdb's version includes in-frame clones alone and lacks a portion of them. The D gene and trimming were derived from the DNA, and the V and J assignments and clone size from that table. The sample holds about 240,000 clones, roughly nine tenths seen once. This clonotype was sampled from a man aged 55 to 69 who had recovered from COVID-19. The sequenced sample was peripheral blood. The chain is built from TRBV5-1 and TRBJ1-4; 7 bases agree with TRBD1. DNA for the CDR3: TGCGCCAGCAGATTCGGACAGGTGCAAGTTAATGAAAAACTGTTTTTT. The encoded protein is CASRFGQVQVNEKLFF.